Below, 25 T cell receptor beta chains from the same sample are listed, as sequenced in a study of blood T cells in healthy people across ages. Primers used in a second PCR of roughly 6 to 12 cycles were a sample-barcoded 5' primer and a J-beta primer mix. One entry per CDR3 protein, called by TCRdb with MiXCR from the 5' RACE reads. The data contain roughly 1,500,000 distinct CDR3 sequences, about 35% of them singletons. The material sequenced was blood. These receptors were collected from a woman aged 25 to 39 in good health.

The chain joins TRBV10-3 to TRBJ1-2; no definite D call. Germline CDR1 is ENHRY and CDR2 is SYGVKD. V lost 0 bases, J lost 3 bases, and 8 bases lay in between. The CDR3 contains 14 residues. CDR3 region: CAISESTRDYGYTF. In DNA form, the CDR3 reads TGTGCCATCAGTGAGTCGACAAGGGACTATGGCTACACCTTC.

This clonotype came up a few times. This chain uses TRBV7-2 with TRBJ1-1, with D tentatively TRBD1 (5 bases). The CDR3 sequence is 15 residues long. V lost 0 bases to trimming and J lost 5 bases, with 13 bases between them. Looked up from germline, CDR1 is SGHTA and CDR2 is FQGNSA. The CDR3, as DNA: TGTGCCAGCAGCTTAGCGGGGGAGGGTTGGACTGAAGCTTTCTTT. Translated, it gives CASSLAGEGWTEAFF.

The table lists this clonotype with a few counts. The V and J genes are TRBV20-1 and TRBJ2-7, with a possible D match to TRBD1 (6 bases). Germline CDR1 is DFQATT and CDR2 is SNEGSKA (reference sequence). The CDR3 contains 15 residues. V lost 6 bases, J lost 2 bases, and 20 bases lay in between. The CDR3: CSAPPPTGLAYEQYF. DNA for the CDR3: TGCAGTGCCCCGCCTCCGACAGGTCTAGCCTACGAGCAGTACTTC.

This clonotype was seen just once. This chain connects TRBV28 to TRBJ1-2; a weak D match, TRBD1 (6 bases). Germline V gene sequence: CDR1 MDHEN, CDR2 SYDVKM. V lost 9 bases and J lost 7, with 12 bases in between. The CDR3 length is 11 residues. The CDR3 loop reads CASAEGGGYTF. DNA of the CDR3: TGTGCCAGTGCGGAGGGGGGTGGCTACACCTTC.

This clonotype was counted between two and nine times. V usage is TRBV7-9 and J usage is TRBJ2-3; TRBD2 aligns across 13 bases. Trimming cost V 5 bases and J 2 bases; bases outside gene matches: 7. The CDR3 is 17 residues long. The germline V gene encodes CDR1 SEHNR and CDR2 FQNEAQ (reference sequence). The CDR3 protein is CASSPVLAGGPTDTQYF. The CDR3 DNA sequence: TGTGCCAGCAGCCCTGTACTAGCGGGAGGGCCCACAGATACGCAGTATTTT.

This clonotype was detected a few times. The rearrangement uses TRBV27 and TRBJ2-5; possibly TRBD1 for D (6 bases). The germline gives CDR1 MNHEY, CDR2 SMNVEV (reference sequence). V dropped 5 bases and J dropped 7 bases, with 17 bases sitting between them. The CDR3 loop spans 14 amino acids. The CDR3 DNA reads as TGTGCCAGCAGTCCACGACAGGAAAGCGGGACCCAGTACTTC. It is translated as CASSPRQESGTQYF.

The chain recombines TRBV2 with TRBJ1-2; no firm D call. This CDR3 is built from 13 residues. V dropped 4 bases and J dropped 8 bases, with 14 bases sitting between them. Germline-derived CDR1 and CDR2 are SNHLY and FYNNEI. The DNA for the CDR3 is TGTGCCAGCAGTGCTGTCGTAAGAGAGGGCTACACCTTC. Its protein product is CASSAVVREGYTF.

V usage is TRBV19 and J usage is TRBJ2-7, with 7 bases lining up with TRBD1. This CDR3 spans 15 amino acids. The trim removed 3 bases at V and 0 bases at J, leaving 5 bases unmatched. The germline gives CDR1 LNHDA, CDR2 SQIVND (reference sequence). The CDR3 reads CASSMRQGSSYEQYF. Here the CDR3 DNA reads TGTGCCAGTAGTATGCGACAGGGCAGCTCCTACGAGCAGTACTTC.

This clonotype was counted between two and nine times. The chain recombines TRBV15 with TRBJ2-7; D gene uncertain. Germline CDR1 and CDR2: LNHNV and YYDKDF (reference sequence). The CDR3 is 13 amino acids. V was clipped by 0 bases and J by 5 bases, with 8 bases between them. The CDR3 sequence is CATSRDPVNEQYF. CDR3 in DNA: TGTGCCACCAGCAGAGATCCCGTCAACGAGCAGTACTTC. Drawing the rest from reference TRBV15 and TRBJ2-7, the complete variable domain is DAMVIQNPRYQVTQFGKPVTLSCSQTLNHNVMYWYQQKSSQAPKLLFHYYDKDFNNEADTPDNFQSRRPNTSFCFLDIRSPGLGDTAMYLCATSRDPVNEQYFGPGTRLTVT.

This clonotype has just a few counts. V and J are TRBV5-6 and TRBJ2-1; TRBD2 matches 12 bases. The CDR3 length is 16 residues. Germline assignment: CDR1 SGHDT and CDR2 YYEEEE. Unmatched junction bases numbered 5, after V lost 2 bases and J lost 5 bases. CDR3 sequence: CASSLSGLAGNNEQFF. CDR3 sequence (DNA): TGTGCCAGCAGCTTATCCGGACTAGCGGGGAACAATGAGCAGTTCTTC.

The chain has TRBV28 and TRBJ1-6; perhaps TRBD1 as D (5 bases). Trimming removed 4 bases from V and 1 base from J, with 20 bases in between. This CDR3 comprises 19 residues. In germline, CDR1 is MDHEN, CDR2 SYDVKM. The CDR3 DNA follows: TGTGCCAGCAGTTCCCTTCGAGGGACGGGAAGGTCCTATAATTCACCCCTCCACTTT. It is translated as CASSSLRGTGRSYNSPLHF.

This chain connects TRBV30 to TRBJ2-5; 7 nucleotides line up with TRBD2. The CDR3 loop spans 15 amino acids. V was pared by 0 bases and J by 11 bases, with 15 bases of the junction left unmatched. Germline V gene sequence: CDR1 GTSNPN, CDR2 SVGIG (reference sequence). The CDR3 DNA is TGTGCCTGGAGTGTACTTCCCGGGACTACATCAGAGCAGTACTTC. This sequence encodes CAWSVLPGTTSEQYF.

Details on this clonotype: Sequence at one end of the junction differs from germline and may be a read error. The gene calls are TRBV6-1 and TRBJ1-4, with D hard to call. The CDR3 is 14 amino acids. Per germline, CDR1 MNHNS and CDR2 SASEGT. The CDR3: CASSEVGSNEKRFF. The CDR3 DNA reads as TGTGCCAGCAGTGAAGTTGGTTCTAATGAAAAACGGTTTTTT.

As regards this clonotype: A much larger clonotype is one base distant, so this may be a read error. The rearrangement joins TRBV29-1 to TRBJ2-4; 9 bases are shared with TRBD1. The CDR3 length is 14 residues. The germline gives CDR1 SQVTM, CDR2 ANQGSEA. CDR3 coding DNA: TGCAACGTTGCACAGGGGGCGTCCAAAAACATTCAGTACTTC. It specifies CNVAQGASKNIQYF.

This clonotype was seen repeatedly, ten times or more. DNA for the CDR3: TGTGCCAGCAGTTTTTCGGGCCCCAACACTGAAGCTTTCTTT. This codes for CASSFSGPNTEAFF. The chain is built from TRBV12-3 or TRBV12-4 and TRBJ1-1; D call uncertain. CDR3 length: 14 amino acids. The ends were cut back, 3 bases at V and 2 bases at J, with 10 bases in the middle.

The chain employs TRBV4-1 and TRBJ2-2; D is unclear. Germline CDR1 MGHRA, CDR2 YSYEKL. V was shortened by 0 bases and J by 6 bases, with 14 bases between the two germline ends. The CDR3 runs to 16 residues. CDR3 sequence reads: CASSQDNRRIPGELFF. CDR3 sequence (DNA): TGCGCCAGCAGCCAAGATAATCGGAGAATCCCCGGGGAGCTGTTTTTT.

In its sample, this clonotype was seen once. This chain uses TRBV7-9 with TRBJ1-5, with TRBD1 matching 8 bases. CDR3 length: 16 amino acids. Germline CDR1 reads SEHNR; CDR2 reads FQNEAQ (reference sequence). Unmatched junction bases numbered 6, after V lost 1 base and J lost 4 bases. This chain's CDR3 is CASSLGTGLMNQPQHF. CDR3 in DNA: TGTGCCAGCAGCTTAGGGACAGGGCTAATGAATCAGCCCCAGCATTTT.

The chain uses TRBV28 and TRBJ2-1, with 7 nucleotides matching TRBD1. The CDR3 loop spans 16 amino acids. V was pared by 5 bases and J by 0 bases, with 7 bases of the junction left unmatched. Germline-derived CDR1 and CDR2 are MDHEN and SYDVKM. The chain's CDR3 is CASSDTGTVSYNEQFF. The DNA for the CDR3 is TGTGCCAGCAGTGATACCGGGACAGTCTCCTACAATGAGCAGTTCTTC.

On this clonotype itself: One junction end disagrees with the germline gene, perhaps due to a read error. This chain connects TRBV28 to TRBJ1-5, with 7 bases fitting TRBD1. CDR1 and CDR2 (germline): MDHEN, SYDVKM. This CDR3 is built from 18 residues. CDR3 loop: CTSRPTGDLTISNQPQHF. Here the CDR3 DNA reads TGTACCAGCAGACCTACAGGGGATCTCACAATTAGCAATCAGCCCCAGCATTTT.

V gene TRBV6-5 combines with J gene TRBJ2-1; TRBD2 agrees at 7 bases. The V and J ends lost 5 bases and 4 bases, in that order; junction bases with no gene match: 5. The CDR3 runs to 14 residues. Germline V CDR1 and CDR2: MNHEY, SVGAGI. The CDR3 DNA is TGTGCCAGCAGTGCCGGGACTAAGTACAATGAGCAGTTCTTC. Protein product: CASSAGTKYNEQFF.

The chain links TRBV4-1 to TRBJ2-7, with D perhaps being TRBD1 or TRBD2 (6 bases each). V shed 0 bases and J shed 0 bases, with 9 bases lying between them. The CDR3 is 15 residues long. Germline V gene sequence: CDR1 MGHRA, CDR2 YSYEKL. The CDR3 sequence is CASSQEGGGSYEQYF. CDR3 nucleotide sequence: TGCGCCAGCAGCCAAGAAGGAGGGGGCTCCTACGAGCAGTACTTC.

V is TRBV7-6 and J is TRBJ2-1; no reliable D call. The CDR3 spans 16 residues. V dropped 1 base and J dropped 4 bases, with 14 bases sitting between them. Germline loops: CDR1 SGHVS, CDR2 FNYEAQ. The CDR3 spells CASSLDIGMGYNEQFF. In DNA, the CDR3 is TGTGCCAGCAGCTTAGATATAGGGATGGGGTACAATGAGCAGTTCTTC.

This clonotype was counted only a few times. This chain links TRBV5-4 with TRBJ2-7; D uncertain. V was shortened by 1 base and J by 2 bases, with 13 bases between the two germline ends. This CDR3 contains 15 residues. CDR1 and CDR2 from the germline V gene are SGHNT and YYREEE (reference sequence). The CDR3 nucleotides are TGTGCCAGCAGCTTGAAGGCCGACCCCCCCTACGAGCAGTACTTC. This sequence encodes CASSLKADPPYEQYF.

Only a few counts were recorded for this clonotype. The chain is built from TRBV27 and TRBJ2-6; D gene unclear. In germline, CDR1 is MNHEY, CDR2 SMNVEV (reference sequence). Deletions cut 6 bases from V and 0 bases from J, with 9 bases between. The CDR3 extends over 15 amino acids. The CDR3 nucleotides read TGTGCCAGCAGCTCCATGTCCTCTGGGGCCAACGTCCTGACTTTC. Protein product: CASSSMSSGANVLTF.

This clonotype was counted a few times. The chain has TRBV5-1 and TRBJ1-4; no definite D call. This CDR3 is built from 13 residues. CDR1 and CDR2 (germline): SGHRS, YFSETQ. Trimming shortened V by 1 base and J by 4 bases, and 5 bases separated the two germline ends. The CDR3 sequence is CASSLNLNEKLFF. Here the CDR3 DNA reads TGCGCCAGCAGCTTGAACCTTAATGAAAAACTGTTTTTT.